This TCR beta chain was found in a study of blood T cell repertoires in COVID-19. The assay was immunoSEQ multiplex PCR, and TCRdb's table has in-frame clones only and misses some. This table holds about 160,000 clones, over 75% found once. From germline, CDR1 is SGHRS and CDR2 YFSETQ. Deletions cut 2 bases from V and 4 bases from J, with 12 bases between. The CDR3 has 14 residues. Participants, about 18 to 100 years old, spanned more than 20 US areas. The sequenced material came from PBMCs or T cells enriched from blood (not recorded which). The rearrangement uses TRBV5-1 and TRBJ1-2; D not resolved. The sequence derives from a man in his forties who had recovered from COVID-19. The CDR3 coding sequence is TGCGCCAGCAGCTTAAACAGTCTAAGCTATGGCTACACCTTC. As protein: CASSLNSLSYGYTF.